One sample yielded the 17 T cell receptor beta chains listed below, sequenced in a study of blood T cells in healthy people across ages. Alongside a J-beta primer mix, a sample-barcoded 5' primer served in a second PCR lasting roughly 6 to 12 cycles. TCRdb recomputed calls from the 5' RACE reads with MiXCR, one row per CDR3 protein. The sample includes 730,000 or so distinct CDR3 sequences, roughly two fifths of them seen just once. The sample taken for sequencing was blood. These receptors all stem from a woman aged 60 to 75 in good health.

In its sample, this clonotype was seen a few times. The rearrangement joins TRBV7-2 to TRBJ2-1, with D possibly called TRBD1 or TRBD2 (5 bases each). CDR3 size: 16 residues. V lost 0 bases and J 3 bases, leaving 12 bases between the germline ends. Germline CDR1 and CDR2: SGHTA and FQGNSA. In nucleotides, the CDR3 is TGTGCCAGCAGCTTAGCGGGGCGGGCCAACTACAATGAGCAGTTCTTC. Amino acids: CASSLAGRANYNEQFF.

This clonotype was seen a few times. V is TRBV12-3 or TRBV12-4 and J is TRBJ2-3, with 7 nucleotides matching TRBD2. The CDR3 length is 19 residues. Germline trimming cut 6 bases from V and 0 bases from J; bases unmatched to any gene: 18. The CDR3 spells CASSQTRGPGTTSTDTQYF. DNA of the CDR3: TGTGCCAGCAGCCAAACTCGTGGTCCGGGGACTACTAGCACAGATACGCAGTATTTT.

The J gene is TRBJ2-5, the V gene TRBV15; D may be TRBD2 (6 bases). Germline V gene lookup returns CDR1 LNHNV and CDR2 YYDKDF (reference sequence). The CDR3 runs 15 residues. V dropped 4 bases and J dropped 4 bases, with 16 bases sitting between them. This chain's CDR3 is CATSKAGQGPETQYF. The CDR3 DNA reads TGTGCCACCAGCAAGGCGGGGCAGGGCCCAGAGACCCAGTACTTC.

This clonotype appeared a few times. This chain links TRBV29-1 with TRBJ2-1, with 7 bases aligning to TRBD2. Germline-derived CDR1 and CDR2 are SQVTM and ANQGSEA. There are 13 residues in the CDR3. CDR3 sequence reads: CTGGEGSYNEQFF. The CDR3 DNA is TGCACAGGCGGGGAGGGCTCCTACAATGAGCAGTTCTTC.

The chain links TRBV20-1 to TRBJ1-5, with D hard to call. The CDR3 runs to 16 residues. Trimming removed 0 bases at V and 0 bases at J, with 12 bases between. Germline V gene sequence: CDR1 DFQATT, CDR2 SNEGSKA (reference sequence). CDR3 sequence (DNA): TGCAGTGCTAGAGATCGGCCCGCAGATAGCAATCAGCCCCAGCATTTT. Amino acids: CSARDRPADSNQPQHF.

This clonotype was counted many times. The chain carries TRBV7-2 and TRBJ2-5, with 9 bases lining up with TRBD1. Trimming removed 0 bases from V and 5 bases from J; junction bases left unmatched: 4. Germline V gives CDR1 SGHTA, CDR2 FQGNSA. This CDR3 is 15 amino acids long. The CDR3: CASSLAAGQGETQYF. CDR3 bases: TGTGCCAGCAGCTTAGCGGCTGGACAGGGGGAGACCCAGTACTTC.

CDR3 loop: CASRYGPSGASYEQYF. The CDR3 DNA follows: TGTGCCAGCCGGTATGGACCTAGCGGAGCCTCCTACGAGCAGTACTTC. The chain joins TRBV6-2 or TRBV6-3 to TRBJ2-7; 7 nucleotides line up with TRBD2. Germline-derived CDR1 and CDR2 are MNHEY and SVGEGT. Trimming removed 8 bases from V and 0 bases from J; junction bases left unmatched: 13. CDR3 length: 16 amino acids.

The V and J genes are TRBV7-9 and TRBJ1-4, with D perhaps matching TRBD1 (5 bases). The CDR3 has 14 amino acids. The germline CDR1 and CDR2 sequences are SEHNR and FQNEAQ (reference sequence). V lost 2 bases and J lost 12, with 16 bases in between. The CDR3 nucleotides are TGTGCCAGCAGCTTAATCGGGGGGACCACAGAACTGTTTTTT. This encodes CASSLIGGTTELFF.

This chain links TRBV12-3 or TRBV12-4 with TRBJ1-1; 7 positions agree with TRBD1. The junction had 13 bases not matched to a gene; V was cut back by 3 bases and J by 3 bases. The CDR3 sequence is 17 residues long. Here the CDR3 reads CASSFGTEPSLYTEAFF. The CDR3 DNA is TGTGCCAGCAGTTTTGGGACAGAACCCTCTTTGTACACTGAAGCTTTCTTT.

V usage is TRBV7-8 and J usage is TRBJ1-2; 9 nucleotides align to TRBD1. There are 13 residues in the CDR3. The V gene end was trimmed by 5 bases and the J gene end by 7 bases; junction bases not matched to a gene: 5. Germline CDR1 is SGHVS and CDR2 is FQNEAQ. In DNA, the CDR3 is TGTGCCAGCAGCCAGCCGGGACAGGGTGGCTACACCTTC. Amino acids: CASSQPGQGGYTF. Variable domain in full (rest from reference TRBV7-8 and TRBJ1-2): GAGVSQSPRYKVAKRGQDVALRCDPISGHVSLFWYQQALGQGPEFLTYFQNEAQLDKSGLPSDRFFAERPEGSVSTLKIQRTQQEDSAVYLCASSQPGQGGYTFGSGTRLTVV.

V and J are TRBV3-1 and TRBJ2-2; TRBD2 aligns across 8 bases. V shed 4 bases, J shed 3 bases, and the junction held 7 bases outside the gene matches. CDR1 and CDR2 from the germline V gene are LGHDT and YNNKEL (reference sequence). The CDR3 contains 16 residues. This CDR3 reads CASSRARGAYTGELFF. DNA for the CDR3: TGTGCCAGCAGCCGGGCGCGGGGGGCCTACACCGGGGAGCTGTTTTTT.

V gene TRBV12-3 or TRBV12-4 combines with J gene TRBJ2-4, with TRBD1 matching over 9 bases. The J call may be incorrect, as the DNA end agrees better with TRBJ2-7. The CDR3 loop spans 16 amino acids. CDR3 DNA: TGTGCCAGCAGCCTGACCACACAGGGGGCTTTCTACGAGCAGTACTTC. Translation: CASSLTTQGAFYEQYF.

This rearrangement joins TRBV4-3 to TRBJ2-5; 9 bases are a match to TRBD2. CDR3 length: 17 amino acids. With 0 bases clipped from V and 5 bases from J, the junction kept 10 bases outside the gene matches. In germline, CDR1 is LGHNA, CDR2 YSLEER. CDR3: CASSQDMLAGSGETQYF. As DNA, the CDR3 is TGCGCCAGCAGCCAAGACATGCTAGCGGGAAGTGGCGAGACCCAGTACTTC.

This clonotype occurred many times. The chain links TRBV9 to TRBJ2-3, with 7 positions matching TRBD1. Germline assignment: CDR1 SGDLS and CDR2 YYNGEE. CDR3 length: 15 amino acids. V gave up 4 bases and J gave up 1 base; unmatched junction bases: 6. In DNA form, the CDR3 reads TGTGCCAGCAGCCCACGGACAGGCGGCACAGATACGCAGTATTTT. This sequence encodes CASSPRTGGTDTQYF.

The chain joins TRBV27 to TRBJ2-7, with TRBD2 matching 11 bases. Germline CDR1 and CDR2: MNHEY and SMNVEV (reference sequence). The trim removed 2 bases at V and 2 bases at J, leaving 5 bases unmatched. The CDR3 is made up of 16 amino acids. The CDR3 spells CASSLDRLAGTYEQYF. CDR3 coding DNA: TGTGCCAGCAGTTTAGACCGACTAGCGGGGACCTACGAGCAGTACTTC.

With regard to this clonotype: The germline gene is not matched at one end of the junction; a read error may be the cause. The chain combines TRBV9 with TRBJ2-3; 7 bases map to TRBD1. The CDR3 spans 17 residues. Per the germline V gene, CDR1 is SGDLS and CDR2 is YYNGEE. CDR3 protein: CASMRTGGSASIDTQYF. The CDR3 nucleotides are TGTGCCAGCATGCGGACAGGTGGTTCCGCCAGCATAGATACGCAGTATTTT.

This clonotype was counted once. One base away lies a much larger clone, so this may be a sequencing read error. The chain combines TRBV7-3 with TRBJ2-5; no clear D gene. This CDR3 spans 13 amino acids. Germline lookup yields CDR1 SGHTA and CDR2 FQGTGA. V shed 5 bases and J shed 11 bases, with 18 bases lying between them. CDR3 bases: TGTGCCAGCAGCCCAGCTGGAGACCAAGAGCAGTACTTC. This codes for CASSPAGDQEQYF. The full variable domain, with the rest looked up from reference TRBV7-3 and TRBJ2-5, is GAGVSQTPSNKVTEKGKYVELRCDPISGHTALYWYRQSLGQGPEFLIYFQGTGAADDSGLPNDRFFAVRPEGSVSTLKIQRTERGDSAVYLCASSPAGDQEQYFGPGTRLLVL.